The T cell receptor beta chain described here comes from a study of CD8 T cells in Susac syndrome. With random hexamers, roughly 0.5 to 1 ug RNA was reverse transcribed. TCR beta CDR3 was amplified by immunoSEQ covering 54 Vbeta and 13 Jbeta. From the immunoSEQ multiplex PCR reads, TCRdb called clonotypes with MiXCR, one entry per CDR3 protein. The sample includes under 200,000 distinct CDR3 sequences, roughly nine tenths of them seen just once. The clonotype was recovered from a human donor in good health. Material for sequencing was CD4+ T cells from PBMCs.

CDR3 coding DNA: TGCGCCAGCAGCTTCCAAGCGGGAGTAATGAGGGACGAGCAGTACTTC. This gives the protein CASSFQAGVMRDEQYF. This chain uses TRBV5-1 with TRBJ2-7; 8 bases are shared with TRBD2. Germline V gene lookup returns CDR1 SGHRS and CDR2 YFSETQ. The CDR3 spans 16 residues. Losses at the gene ends were 2 bases for V and 5 bases for J; bases not matched to a gene: 12. The variable domain in full, completed from reference TRBV5-1 and TRBJ2-7, reads KAGVTQTPRYLIKTRGQQVTLSCSPISGHRSVSWYQQTPGQGLQFLFEYFSETQRNKGNFPGRFSGRQFSNSRSEMNVSTLELGDSALYLCASSFQAGVMRDEQYFGPGTRLTVT.